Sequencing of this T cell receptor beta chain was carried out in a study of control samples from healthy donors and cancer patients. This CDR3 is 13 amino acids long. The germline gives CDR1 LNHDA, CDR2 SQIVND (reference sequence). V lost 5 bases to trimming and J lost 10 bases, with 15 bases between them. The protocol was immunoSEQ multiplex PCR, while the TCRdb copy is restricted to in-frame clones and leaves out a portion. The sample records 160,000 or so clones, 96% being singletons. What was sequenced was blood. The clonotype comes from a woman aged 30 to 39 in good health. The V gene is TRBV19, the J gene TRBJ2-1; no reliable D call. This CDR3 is CASSSLPPEEQFF. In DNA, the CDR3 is TGTGCCAGTAGTTCCCTTCCCCCCGAAGAGCAGTTCTTC.